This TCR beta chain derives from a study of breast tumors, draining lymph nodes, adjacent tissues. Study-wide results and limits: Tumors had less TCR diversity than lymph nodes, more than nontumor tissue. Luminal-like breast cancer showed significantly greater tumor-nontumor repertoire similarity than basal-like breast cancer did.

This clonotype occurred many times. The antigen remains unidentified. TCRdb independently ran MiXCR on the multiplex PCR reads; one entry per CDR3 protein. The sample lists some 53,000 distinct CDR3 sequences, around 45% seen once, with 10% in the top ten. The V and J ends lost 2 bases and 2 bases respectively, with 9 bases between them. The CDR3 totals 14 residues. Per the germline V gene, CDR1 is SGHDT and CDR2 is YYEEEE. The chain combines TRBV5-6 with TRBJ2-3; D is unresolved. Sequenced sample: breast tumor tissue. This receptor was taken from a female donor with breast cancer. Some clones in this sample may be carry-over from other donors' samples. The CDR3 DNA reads TGTGCCAGCAGCTTAACAACAGTCACAGATACGCAGTATTTT. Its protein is CASSLTTVTDTQYF. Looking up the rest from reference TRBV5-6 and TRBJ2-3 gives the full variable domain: DAGVTQSPTHLIKTRGQQVTLRCSPKSGHDTVSWYQQALGQGPQFIFQYYEEEERQRGNFPDRFSGHQFPNYSSELNVNALLLGDSALYLCASSLTTVTDTQYFGPGTRLTVL.